The clone carrying this T cell receptor (beta chain) was counted only a few times. Genomic DNA was employed as the template in profiling TCR beta VDJ and CDR3. TCRdb used MiXCR to reprocess the reads, holding one entry per CDR3 protein. The data show 150,000 to 200,000 distinct CDR3 sequences, roughly 50% seen once. Germline V gene sequence: CDR1 GTSNPN, CDR2 SVGIG (reference sequence). Trimming took off 2 bases at V and 1 base at J, with 11 bases between the two ends. The CDR3 spans 15 residues. This entry comes from a study of CD8+CD57+ T cells in acquired aplastic anemia. Study context: DNA per sorted CD4+ or CD8+ sample ranged about 0.17 to 30 ug, averaging about 3 ug.

Individuals selected for sequencing had exhibited CD8+CD57+ cell expansion on flow cytometry. The clonotype was recovered from a human donor with aplastic anemia. The rearrangement joins TRBV30 to TRBJ2-2, with D hard to call. Material: sorted CD4+, CD8+, or CD8+CD57+ T cells (not recorded which) from PBMCs. CDR3 protein: CAWSTPRLNTGELFF. DNA for the CDR3: TGTGCCTGGAGTACTCCCAGGTTGAACACCGGGGAGCTGTTTTTT. Variable domain in full (rest from reference TRBV30 and TRBJ2-2): SQTIHQWPATLVQPVGSPLSLECTVEGTSNPNLYWYRQAAGRGLQLLFYSVGIGQISSEVPQNLSASRPQDRQFILSSKKLLLSDSGFYLCAWSTPRLNTGELFFGEGSRLTVL.